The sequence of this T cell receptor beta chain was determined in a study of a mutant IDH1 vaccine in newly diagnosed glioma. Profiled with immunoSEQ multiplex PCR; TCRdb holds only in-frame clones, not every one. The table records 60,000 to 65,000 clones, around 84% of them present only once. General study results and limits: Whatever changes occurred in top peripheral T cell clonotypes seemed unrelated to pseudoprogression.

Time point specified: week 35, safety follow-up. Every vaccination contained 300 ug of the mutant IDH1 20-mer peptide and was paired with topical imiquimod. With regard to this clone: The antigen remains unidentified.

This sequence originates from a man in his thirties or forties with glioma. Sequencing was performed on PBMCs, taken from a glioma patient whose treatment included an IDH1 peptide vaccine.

The CDR3 region is CASSIPPGQGIESNYGYTF. CDR3 in DNA: TGTGCCAGCAGCATACCTCCGGGACAGGGGATAGAGAGTAACTATGGCTACACCTTC. This sequence joins TRBV7-9 and TRBJ1-2, with 10 nucleotides matching TRBD1. Germline CDR1 SEHNR, CDR2 FQNEAQ (reference sequence). J gave up 1 base and V 5 bases, and 16 bases lay outside the gene matches. The CDR3 has 19 amino acids.